This is a list of T cell receptor beta chains from one sample in a study of blood T cell repertoires in COVID-19. The data were produced by immunoSEQ multiplex PCR, yet TCRdb's version contains in-frame clones alone and is incomplete. The data hold roughly 200,000 clones, with about nine tenths observed a single time. The specimen was PBMCs or T cells enriched from blood (not recorded which). The receptors here all came from a man aged 18 to 29 with acute COVID-19. Both conserved end residues are part of each CDR3. The order of the fields is V gene, J gene, clone size, D gene, CDR3 DNA, CDR3 protein. D genes are given only for firm matches. Clone size is shown for a subset of rows, as once, few, many or a class of expanded clone.

v_call: TRBV11-2; j_call: TRBJ2-7; clone_size: .; d_call: TRBD1; cdr3_nt: TGTGCCAGCAGCTTAGATAGGCATCGGGACAGGGACGAGCAGTACTTC; cdr3_aa: CASSLDRHRDRDEQYF
v_call: TRBV5-1; j_call: TRBJ2-3; clone_size: .; d_call: .; cdr3_nt: TGCGCCAGCAGTTTCATCCGGGACTCCAGCACAGATACGCAGTATTTT; cdr3_aa: CASSFIRDSSTDTQYF
v_call: TRBV19; j_call: TRBJ2-1; clone_size: .; d_call: .; cdr3_nt: TGTGCCAGTAGTCCAACTAGTGTCGGTGAGCAGTTCTTC; cdr3_aa: CASSPTSVGEQFF
v_call: TRBV5-1; j_call: TRBJ1-4; clone_size: .; d_call: .; cdr3_nt: TGCGCCAGCAGCTTCGGACAGAGGGGGACGACTAATGAAAAACTGTTTTTT; cdr3_aa: CASSFGQRGTTNEKLFF
v_call: TRBV27; j_call: TRBJ2-2; clone_size: few; d_call: .; cdr3_nt: TGTGCCAGCAGTTTATACGGAGGGAGCACCGGGGAGCTGTTTTTT; cdr3_aa: CASSLYGGSTGELFF
v_call: TRBV24-1; j_call: TRBJ2-1; clone_size: .; d_call: TRBD2; cdr3_nt: TGTGCCACCAGTGATTTAACGGGGCGGGAGGGCCATTTCGGGCAGTTCTTC; cdr3_aa: CATSDLTGREGHFGQFF
v_call: TRBV25-1; j_call: TRBJ1-6; clone_size: .; d_call: .; cdr3_nt: TGTGCCAGCAGTGAGGCGGTTGGGTCACCCCTCCACTTT; cdr3_aa: CASSEAVGSPLHF
v_call: TRBV4-2; j_call: TRBJ1-1; clone_size: .; d_call: .; cdr3_nt: TGTGCCAGCAGCCAGGAGGGACCGTTGAACACTGAAGCTTTCTTT; cdr3_aa: CASSQEGPLNTEAFF
v_call: TRBV5-5; j_call: TRBJ1-6; clone_size: .; d_call: .; cdr3_nt: TGTGCCAGCAGCCAACAGGCCGGGGGTTCACCCCTCCACTTT; cdr3_aa: CASSQQAGGSPLHF
v_call: TRBV7-9; j_call: TRBJ1-6; clone_size: .; d_call: TRBD1; cdr3_nt: TGTGCCAGCAGCTCCCGGACAGGGAGGAATTCACCCCTCCACTTT; cdr3_aa: CASSSRTGRNSPLHF
v_call: TRBV3-1/TRBV3-2; j_call: TRBJ2-3; clone_size: .; d_call: TRBD2; cdr3_nt: TGTGCCAGCAGCCAAGATGTAGGACTAGTCCACACAGATACGCAGTATTTT; cdr3_aa: CASSQDVGLVHTDTQYF
v_call: TRBV6-4; j_call: TRBJ2-1; clone_size: .; d_call: .; cdr3_nt: TGTGCCAGCAGTGACTCGATGACAGGCAATGAGCAGTTCTTC; cdr3_aa: CASSDSMTGNEQFF
v_call: TRBV2; j_call: TRBJ1-2; clone_size: .; d_call: .; cdr3_nt: TGTGCCAGCGCGAGGGTGAGGGATGGCTACACCTTC; cdr3_aa: CASARVRDGYTF
v_call: TRBV6-2/TRBV6-3; j_call: TRBJ1-1; clone_size: few; d_call: TRBD1; cdr3_nt: TGTGCCAGCAGTTACTCGGGACAGCGGACTGAAGCTTTCTTT; cdr3_aa: CASSYSGQRTEAFF
v_call: TRBV7-2; j_call: TRBJ2-3; clone_size: .; d_call: .; cdr3_nt: TGTGCCAGCAGCCCTACAAGGGGGGATACGCAGTATTTT; cdr3_aa: CASSPTRGDTQYF
v_call: TRBV13; j_call: TRBJ2-1; clone_size: .; d_call: TRBD2; cdr3_nt: TGTGCCAGCAGGCTAACTAGCGGGTTCAATGAGCAGTTCTTC; cdr3_aa: CASRLTSGFNEQFF
v_call: TRBV9; j_call: TRBJ2-5; clone_size: .; d_call: .; cdr3_nt: TGTGCCAGCAGCCCCCCTGACGGGCAAGAGACCCAGTACTTC; cdr3_aa: CASSPPDGQETQYF
v_call: TRBV19; j_call: TRBJ1-1; clone_size: .; d_call: TRBD1; cdr3_nt: TGTGCCGTCCGGGACAGGATGAACACTGAAGCTTTCTTT; cdr3_aa: CAVRDRMNTEAFF
v_call: TRBV11-2; j_call: TRBJ2-1; clone_size: .; d_call: .; cdr3_nt: TGTGCCAGCAGCTCGCTTAGTCGTAAGGCAGGACAAAATGAGCAGTTCTTC; cdr3_aa: CASSSLSRKAGQNEQFF
v_call: TRBV27; j_call: TRBJ1-5; clone_size: .; d_call: TRBD1; cdr3_nt: TGTGCCAGCAGTTCCTACCTCCGGGACAGGCAAACTCAGCCCCAGCATTTT; cdr3_aa: CASSSYLRDRQTQPQHF
v_call: TRBV29-1; j_call: TRBJ2-6; clone_size: once; d_call: .; cdr3_nt: TGCAGCGTCAGGCTCTCTGGGGCCAACGTCCTGACTTTC; cdr3_aa: CSVRLSGANVLTF
v_call: TRBV27; j_call: TRBJ1-1; clone_size: .; d_call: .; cdr3_nt: TGTGCCAGCAGTTTAAGAAACTTCGGGAGACGGACCCTCGATGAAGCTTTCTTT; cdr3_aa: CASSLRNFGRRTLDEAFF
v_call: TRBV18; j_call: TRBJ2-1; clone_size: .; d_call: .; cdr3_nt: TGTGCCAGCTCACCACCCCAGTCGCCCAATGAGCAGTTCTTC; cdr3_aa: CASSPPQSPNEQFF
v_call: TRBV2; j_call: TRBJ2-5; clone_size: once; d_call: .; cdr3_nt: TGTGCCAGCATCCAAACCGGACAGCGCCAAGAGACCCAGTACTTC; cdr3_aa: CASIQTGQRQETQYF
v_call: TRBV30; j_call: TRBJ1-3; clone_size: .; d_call: .; cdr3_nt: TGTGCCTGGAGTGTAATCGATTGGGGGGACGGAAACACCATATATTTT; cdr3_aa: CAWSVIDWGDGNTIYF
v_call: TRBV5-1; j_call: TRBJ2-1; clone_size: once; d_call: TRBD2; cdr3_nt: TGCGCCAGCAGCTTGCAGGGACTAAGCTCCTACAATGAGCAGTTCTTC; cdr3_aa: CASSLQGLSSYNEQFF
v_call: TRBV4-2; j_call: TRBJ2-7; clone_size: .; d_call: .; cdr3_nt: TGTGCCAGCAGCCAAGAGTTGGGCAATCCCTCCTACGAGCAGTACTTC; cdr3_aa: CASSQELGNPSYEQYF
v_call: TRBV29-1; j_call: TRBJ2-2; clone_size: few; d_call: TRBD1; cdr3_nt: TGCAGCGTTGTTGGGACAGGGGGCCCCGGGGAGCTGTTTTTT; cdr3_aa: CSVVGTGGPGELFF
v_call: TRBV5-4; j_call: TRBJ2-1; clone_size: .; d_call: .; cdr3_nt: TGTGCCAGCAGCTATTGGACGGGGTCTTCCTACAATGAGCAGTTCTTC; cdr3_aa: CASSYWTGSSYNEQFF
v_call: TRBV24-1; j_call: TRBJ2-2; clone_size: .; d_call: .; cdr3_nt: TGTGCCACCAGTGACCCTAGGTACACCGGGGAGCTGTTTTTT; cdr3_aa: CATSDPRYTGELFF
v_call: TRBV19; j_call: TRBJ2-3; clone_size: .; d_call: TRBD1; cdr3_nt: TGTGCCAGTAAGTCTAGAGGGGGACAGAGCACAGATACGCAGTATTTT; cdr3_aa: CASKSRGGQSTDTQYF
v_call: TRBV4-3; j_call: TRBJ1-1; clone_size: .; d_call: .; cdr3_nt: TGCGCCAGCAGCCAAGATACGACAGGGAACACTGAAGCTTTCTTT; cdr3_aa: CASSQDTTGNTEAFF